These T cell receptor beta chains were read from a single sample in a study of T-cell reconstitution after alpha-beta-depleted transplantation in children. TCRdb redid the calling of the PCR reads with MiXCR, one entry per CDR3 protein. The sample lists approximately 300,000 distinct CDR3 sequences; over 9% were seen once. The specimen comprised PBMCs, sampled before TCRalphabeta/CD19-depleted stem cell transplant. All receptors derive from a boy in the first two years of life with acute myeloid leukemia, due to receive a stem cell transplant. Both conserved end residues are part of each CDR3. Fields, in order: V gene, D gene, J gene, CDR3 length, clone size, CDR3 DNA, CDR3 protein. The D gene is left open where the match is weak. Clone sizes are given selectively: once, few, many, or a class where the clone is expanded.

V: TRBV12-3/TRBV12-4; D: NA; J: TRBJ1-3; length: 12; size: many; DNA: TGTGCCAGCAGTTTTAACTCAAACACCATATATTTT; CDR3: CASSFNSNTIYF
V: TRBV15; D: TRBD1; J: TRBJ1-6; length: 16; size: NA; DNA: TGTGCCACCAGCCCAGCCTGGACAGGGAGGAATTCACCCCTCCACTTT; CDR3: CATSPAWTGRNSPLHF
V: TRBV30; D: NA; J: TRBJ1-1; length: 14; size: NA; DNA: TGTGCCTGGACCTACTACGGGGGTAACACTGAAGCTTTCTTT; CDR3: CAWTYYGGNTEAFF
V: TRBV29-1; D: NA; J: TRBJ1-1; length: 13; size: NA; DNA: TGCAGCGTTGACAGGACAGCGAACACTGAAGCTTTCTTT; CDR3: CSVDRTANTEAFF
V: TRBV4-2; D: TRBD1; J: TRBJ2-7; length: 17; size: many; DNA: TGTGCCAGCAGCCAGGCCCTCGGGACAGTTGTTCCCTACGAGCAGTACTTC; CDR3: CASSQALGTVVPYEQYF
V: TRBV4-2; D: TRBD1; J: TRBJ2-7; length: 14; size: many; DNA: TGTGCCAGCAGCCTCAGGGGGCCACCGGACGAGCAGTACTTC; CDR3: CASSLRGPPDEQYF
V: TRBV20-1; D: NA; J: TRBJ1-6; length: 13; size: many; DNA: TGCAGTACATCGACAGCCTATAATTCACCCCTCCACTTT; CDR3: CSTSTAYNSPLHF
V: TRBV5-5; D: NA; J: TRBJ1-4; length: 13; size: many; DNA: TGTGCCAGCCAACGGGCCCCTGGGGAAAAACTGTTTTTT; CDR3: CASQRAPGEKLFF
V: TRBV7-9; D: NA; J: TRBJ1-2; length: 12; size: many; DNA: TGTGCCAGCAGCTTAGCAGTGGATGGCTACACCTTC; CDR3: CASSLAVDGYTF
V: TRBV12-3/TRBV12-4; D: TRBD1; J: TRBJ1-1; length: 15; size: many; DNA: TGTGCCAGCAGTTTAGCACGGACAGGGGAGAATGAAGCTTTCTTT; CDR3: CASSLARTGENEAFF
V: TRBV12-3/TRBV12-4; D: NA; J: TRBJ2-5; length: 14; size: few; DNA: TGTGCCAGCAGCCAAGGACAGCCCACGGAGACCCAGTACTTC; CDR3: CASSQGQPTETQYF
V: TRBV21-1; D: NA; J: TRBJ1-6; length: 17; size: many; DNA: TGTGCCAGCAGCTCCGGGACAGGGAGCTCCTATAATTCACCCCTCCACTTT; CDR3: CASSSGTGSSYNSPLHF
V: TRBV10-3; D: TRBD1; J: TRBJ2-7; length: 16; size: many; DNA: TGTGCCATCAGTGAGTCCCCGCCCGGGACAGCGTACGAGCAGTACTTC; CDR3: CAISESPPGTAYEQYF
V: TRBV11-2; D: TRBD2; J: TRBJ2-5; length: 17; size: few; DNA: TGTGCCAGCAGCTTAGTCCCAGCGGGAGGGCCGGGAGAGACCCAGTACTTC; CDR3: CASSLVPAGGPGETQYF
V: TRBV4-1; D: TRBD2; J: TRBJ2-3; length: 20; size: few; DNA: TGCGCCAGCAGCCAAGAAAGGGGGCTAGCGGGAGTCGGGCCCACAGATACGCAGTATTTT; CDR3: CASSQERGLAGVGPTDTQYF